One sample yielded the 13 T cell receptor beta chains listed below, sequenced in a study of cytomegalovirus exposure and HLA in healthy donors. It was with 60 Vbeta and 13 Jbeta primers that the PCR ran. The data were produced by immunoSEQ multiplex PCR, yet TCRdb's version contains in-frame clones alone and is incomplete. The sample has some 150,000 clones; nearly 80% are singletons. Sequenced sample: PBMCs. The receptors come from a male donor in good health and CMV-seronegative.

The CDR3 region has the DNA TGTGCCTGGACCACAGGGCACACCGGGGAGCTGTTTTTT. It specifies CAWTTGHTGELFF. V and J are TRBV30 and TRBJ2-2; possible D gene TRBD1, 6 bases. The germline gives CDR1 GTSNPN, CDR2 SVGIG (reference sequence). The CDR3 covers 13 residues. V gave up 4 bases and J gave up 3 bases, with 9 bases separating them.

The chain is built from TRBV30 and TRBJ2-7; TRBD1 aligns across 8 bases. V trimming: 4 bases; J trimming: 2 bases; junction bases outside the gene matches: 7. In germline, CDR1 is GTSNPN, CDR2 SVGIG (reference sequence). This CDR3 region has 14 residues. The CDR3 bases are TGTGCCTGGACCGACAGGGGTACTCCCTACGAGCAGTACTTC. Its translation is CAWTDRGTPYEQYF.

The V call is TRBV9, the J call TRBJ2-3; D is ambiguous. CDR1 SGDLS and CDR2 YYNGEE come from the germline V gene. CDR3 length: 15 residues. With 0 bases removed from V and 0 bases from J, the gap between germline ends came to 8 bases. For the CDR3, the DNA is TGTGCCAGCAGCGTAGACTCTCCCAGCACAGATACGCAGTATTTT. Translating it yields CASSVDSPSTDTQYF. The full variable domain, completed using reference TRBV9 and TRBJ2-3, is DSGVTQTPKHLITATGQRVTLRCSPRSGDLSVYWYQQSLDQGLQFLIQYYNGEERAKGNILERFSAQQFPDLHSELNLSSLELGDSALYFCASSVDSPSTDTQYFGPGTRLTVL.

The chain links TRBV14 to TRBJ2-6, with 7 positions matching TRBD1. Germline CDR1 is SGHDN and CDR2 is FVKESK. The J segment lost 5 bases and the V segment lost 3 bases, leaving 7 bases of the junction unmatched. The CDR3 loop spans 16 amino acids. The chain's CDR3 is CASSHGTARWANVLTF. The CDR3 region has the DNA TGTGCCAGCAGCCACGGGACAGCACGATGGGCCAACGTCCTGACTTTC.

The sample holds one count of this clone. The CDR3 sequence is CASSLDGGPAYEQYF. Written as DNA, the CDR3 is TGTGCCAGCAGCTTAGACGGGGGACCAGCGTACGAGCAGTACTTC. The chain employs TRBV11-2 and TRBJ2-7; D is perhaps TRBD2 (6 bases). Trimming left V 0 bases short and J 4 bases short, with 13 bases between. The CDR3 totals 15 residues. From germline, CDR1 is SGHAT and CDR2 FQNNGV.

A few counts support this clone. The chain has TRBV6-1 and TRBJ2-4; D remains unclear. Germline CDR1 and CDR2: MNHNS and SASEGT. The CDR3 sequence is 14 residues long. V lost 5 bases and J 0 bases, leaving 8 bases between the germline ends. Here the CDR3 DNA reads TGTGCCAGCAGTAACCAGGTAGCCAAAAACATTCAGTACTTC. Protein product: CASSNQVAKNIQYF.

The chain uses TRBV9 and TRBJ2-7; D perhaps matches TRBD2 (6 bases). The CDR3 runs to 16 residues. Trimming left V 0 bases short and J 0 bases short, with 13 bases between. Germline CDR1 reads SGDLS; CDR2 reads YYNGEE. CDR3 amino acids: CASSVEGGLASYEQYF. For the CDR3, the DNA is TGTGCCAGCAGCGTAGAGGGAGGTCTAGCCTCCTACGAGCAGTACTTC.

CDR3 residues: CASSYSSVLMNTEAFF. DNA for the CDR3: TGTGCCAGCAGTTACTCATCAGTCCTTATGAACACTGAAGCTTTCTTT. The chain combines TRBV6-5 with TRBJ1-1; D is ambiguous. The CDR3 is 16 amino acids. Germline V lookup: CDR1 MNHEY, CDR2 SVGAGI. Between the trimmed V and J ends, which lost 0 bases and 0 bases, there was a span of 11 bases.

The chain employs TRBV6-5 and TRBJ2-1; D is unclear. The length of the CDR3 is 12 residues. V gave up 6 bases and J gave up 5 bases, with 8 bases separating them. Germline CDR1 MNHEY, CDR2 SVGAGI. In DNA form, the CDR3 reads TGTGCCAGCAGCGAGAACCACAATGAGCAGTTCTTC. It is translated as CASSENHNEQFF.

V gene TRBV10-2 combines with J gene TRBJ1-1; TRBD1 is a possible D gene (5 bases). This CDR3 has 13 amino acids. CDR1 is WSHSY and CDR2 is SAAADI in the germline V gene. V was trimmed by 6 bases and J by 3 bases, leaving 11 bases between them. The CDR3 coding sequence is TGCGCCAGCAGCAGTGACAGATACACTGAAGCTTTCTTT. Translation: CASSSDRYTEAFF.

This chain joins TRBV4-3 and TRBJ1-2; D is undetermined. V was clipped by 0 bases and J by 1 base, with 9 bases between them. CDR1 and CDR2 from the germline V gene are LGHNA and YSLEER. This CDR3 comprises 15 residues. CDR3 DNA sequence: TGCGCCAGCAGCCAAGATGGAGAGGATAACTATGGCTACACCTTC. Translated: CASSQDGEDNYGYTF.

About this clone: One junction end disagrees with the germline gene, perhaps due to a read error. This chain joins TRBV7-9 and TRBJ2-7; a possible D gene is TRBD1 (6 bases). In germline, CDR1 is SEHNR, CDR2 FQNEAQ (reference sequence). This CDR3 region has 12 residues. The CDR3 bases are TGTTCCAGCAGGGGTAGGGGTAGCGAGCAGTACTTC. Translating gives CSSRGRGSEQYF.

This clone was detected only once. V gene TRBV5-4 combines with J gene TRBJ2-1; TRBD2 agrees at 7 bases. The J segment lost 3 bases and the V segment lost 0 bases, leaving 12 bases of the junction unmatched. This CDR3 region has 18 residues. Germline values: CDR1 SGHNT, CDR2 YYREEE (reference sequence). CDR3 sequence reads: CASSLGGPGSGIYNEQFF. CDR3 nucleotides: TGTGCCAGCAGCTTGGGAGGACCGGGGAGCGGGATCTACAATGAGCAGTTCTTC.